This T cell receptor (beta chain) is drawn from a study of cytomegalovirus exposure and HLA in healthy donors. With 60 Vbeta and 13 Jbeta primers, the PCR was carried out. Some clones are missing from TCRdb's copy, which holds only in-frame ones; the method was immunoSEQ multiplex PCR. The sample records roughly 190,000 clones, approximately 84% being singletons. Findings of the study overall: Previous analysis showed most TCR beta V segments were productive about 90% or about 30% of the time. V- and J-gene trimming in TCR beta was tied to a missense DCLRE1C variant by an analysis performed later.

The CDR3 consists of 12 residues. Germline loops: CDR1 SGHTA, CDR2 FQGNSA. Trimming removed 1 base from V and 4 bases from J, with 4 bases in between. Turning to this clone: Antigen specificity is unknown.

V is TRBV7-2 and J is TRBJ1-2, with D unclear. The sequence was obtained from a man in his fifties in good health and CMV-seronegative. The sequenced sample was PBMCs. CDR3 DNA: TGTGCCAGCAGCTTAGGCAGCTATGGCTACACCTTC. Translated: CASSLGSYGYTF.